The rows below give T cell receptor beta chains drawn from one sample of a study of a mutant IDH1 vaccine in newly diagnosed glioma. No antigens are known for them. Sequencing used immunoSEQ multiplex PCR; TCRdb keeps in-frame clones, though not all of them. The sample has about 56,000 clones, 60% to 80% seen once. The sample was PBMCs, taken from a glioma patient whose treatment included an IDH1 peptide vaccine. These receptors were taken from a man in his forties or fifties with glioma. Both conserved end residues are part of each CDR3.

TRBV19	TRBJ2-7	CARPGTGGIENEQYF
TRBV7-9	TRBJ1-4	CASSLKGRSNEKLFF
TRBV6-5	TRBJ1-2	CASSPREGANGYTF
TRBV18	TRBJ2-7	CASSPPETYEQYF
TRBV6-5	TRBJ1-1	CASSSKIQGEAFF
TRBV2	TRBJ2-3	CATDRRTDTQYF
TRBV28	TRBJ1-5	CASSPSRTGRDQPQHF
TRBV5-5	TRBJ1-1	CASSSAGFRGAEAFF
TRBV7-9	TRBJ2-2	CASSLMGARVGELFF
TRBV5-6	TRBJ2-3	CASSLSGEGSDTQYF
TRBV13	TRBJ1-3	CASSSRAQGNTIYF
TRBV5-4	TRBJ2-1	CASSSRDLEQFF
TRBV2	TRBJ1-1	CASSDRINTEAFF
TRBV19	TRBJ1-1	CASSIVTGTSNTEAFF
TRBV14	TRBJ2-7	CASSHSGRSYEQYF
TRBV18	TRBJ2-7	CASSPNEMEQYF
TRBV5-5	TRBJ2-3	CASSLAQDRPTDTQYF
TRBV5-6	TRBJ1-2	CASSQGGYGYTF
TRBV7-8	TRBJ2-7	CASSLARPYEQYF
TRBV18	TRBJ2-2	CASSPSGANAGELFF
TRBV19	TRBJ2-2	CASSIGGLAGLNTGELFF
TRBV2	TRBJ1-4	CASRAGGPKLFF
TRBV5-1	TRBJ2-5	CASSLNVETQYF
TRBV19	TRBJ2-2	CASSMLRGRTGELFF
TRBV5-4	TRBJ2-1	CASSLTGGNEQFF
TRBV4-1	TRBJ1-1	CASSQSGQGITEAFF
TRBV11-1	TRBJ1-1	CASSLERYSRMYAFF
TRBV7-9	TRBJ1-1	CASSSPQGATEAFF
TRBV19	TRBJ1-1	CASSILRQGTEAFF
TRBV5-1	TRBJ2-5	CASSLGGTGLQETQYF
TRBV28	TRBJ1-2	CASSSDRVKGYTF
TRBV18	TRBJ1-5	CASSPLASYSNQPQHF
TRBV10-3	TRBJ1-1	CAISESPGTEAFF
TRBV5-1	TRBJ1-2	CASSNTGTGGADYGYTF
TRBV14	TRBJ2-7	CASSQARGDYEQYF
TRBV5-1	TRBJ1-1	CASSLGGTNTEAFF
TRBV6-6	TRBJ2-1	CASSLLGQDNEQFF
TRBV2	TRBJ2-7	CASRQDSDYEQYF
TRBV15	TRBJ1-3	CATSRGASGNTIYF
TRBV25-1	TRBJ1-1	CASSEWRGGSTEAFF
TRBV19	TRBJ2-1	CASSLGTGGYNEQFF
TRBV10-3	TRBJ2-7	CAISVQVGEQYF
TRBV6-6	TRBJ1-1	CASRGETENTEAFF
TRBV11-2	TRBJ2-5	CASSLQETQYF
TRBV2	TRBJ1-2	CASSESNSGYTF
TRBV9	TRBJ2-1	CASSTGGGLSGEQFF
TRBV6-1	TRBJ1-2	CASRAGQNYGYTF
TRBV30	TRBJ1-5	CAWSVTGSQPQHF
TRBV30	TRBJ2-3	CAWSVGGGAGTQYF
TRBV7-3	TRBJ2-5	CASSSDRDGQETQYF
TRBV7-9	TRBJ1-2	CASSLNRRYTF
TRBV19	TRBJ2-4	CASSAPGLGTNIQYF
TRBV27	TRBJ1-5	CASSLASHQASNQPQHF
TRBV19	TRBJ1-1	CASSAGQSNTEAFF
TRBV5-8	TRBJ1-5	CASSLVGVGNQPQHF
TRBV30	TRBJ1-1	CAWSVRGWGSTEAFF
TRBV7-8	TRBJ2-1	CASSHELSSDEQFF
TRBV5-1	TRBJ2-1	CASRSRAGGPYNEQFF